These 15 T cell receptor beta chains came from one sample sequenced in a study of T cell responses to AZD1222 COVID-19 vaccine. The protocol was immunoSEQ multiplex PCR, while the TCRdb copy is restricted to in-frame clones and leaves out a portion. The sample lists 110,000 or so clones, roughly 90% occurring once. Sample: peripheral blood, taken on day 0 of AZD1222 vaccination. These receptors originate from an adult in good health.

This clone was observed once. The chain uses TRBV19 and TRBJ1-2; 9 bases are a match to TRBD1. The CDR3 is made up of 17 amino acids. Looked up from germline, CDR1 is LNHDA and CDR2 is SQIVND (reference sequence). Unmatched junction bases numbered 20, after V lost 7 bases and J lost 8 bases. The CDR3 nucleotides are TGTGCCAGTACCTCGACAGGGACAGGGCGTCGGCGAGGCGGCTACACCTTC. This sequence encodes CASTSTGTGRRRGGYTF.

The chain recombines TRBV5-8 with TRBJ2-7; maybe TRBD2 (6 bases). V was clipped by 4 bases and J by 1 base, with 9 bases between them. This CDR3 is built from 13 residues. CDR1 SGHTS and CDR2 YDEGEE come from the germline V gene. The CDR3 bases are TGTGCCAGCAGCCCCCGGGGGTCCTACGAGCAGTACTTC. It codes for CASSPRGSYEQYF.

Notes on this clone: Other DNA variants within this sample encode the same CDR3. This chain connects TRBV19 to TRBJ1-4, with a tentative D call TRBD1 (5 bases). The germline gives CDR1 LNHDA, CDR2 SQIVND (reference sequence). The CDR3 is 11 residues long. V lost 10 bases to trimming and J lost 8 bases, with 11 bases between them. This chain's CDR3 is CATREGEKLFF. CDR3 nucleotide sequence: TGTGCCACCAGGGAAGGCGAAAAACTGTTTTTT.

J is TRBJ2-2 and V is TRBV6-2 or TRBV6-3; no definite D call. This CDR3 is 12 amino acids long. V lost 4 bases, J lost 7 bases, and 7 bases lay in between. Germline CDR1 MNHEY, CDR2 SVGEGT. This CDR3 is CASSSIGGELFF. In DNA, the CDR3 is TGTGCCAGCAGTTCGATTGGCGGGGAGCTGTTTTTT.

The chain employs TRBV4-2 and TRBJ1-2, with D uncertain. CDR3 length: 11 amino acids. Trimming cost V 6 bases and J 4 bases, with 6 bases left between them. Germline loops: CDR1 LGHNA, CDR2 YNFKEQ. CDR3 DNA: TGTGCCAGCAGAGGGCTCTATGGCTACACCTTC. Translated, it gives CASRGLYGYTF.

This clone was recorded only once. The V gene is TRBV28, the J gene TRBJ1-2, with no clear D. Germline-derived CDR1 and CDR2 are MDHEN and SYDVKM. Between the trimmed V and J ends, which lost 3 bases and 2 bases, there was a span of 16 bases. The length of the CDR3 is 16 residues. The CDR3 coding sequence is TGTGCCAGCAGTTTCACACCGCGGGGAGGGAACTATGGCTACACCTTC. This sequence encodes CASSFTPRGGNYGYTF.

The rearrangement links TRBV28 to TRBJ1-2, with 10 nucleotides matching TRBD1. V lost 9 bases and J lost 2; bases outside the gene matches: 6. Germline CDR1 MDHEN, CDR2 SYDVKM. This CDR3 has 14 amino acids. This CDR3 is CASRGTGENYGYTF. The DNA of the CDR3 is TGTGCCAGTCGGGGGACAGGGGAAAACTATGGCTACACCTTC.

The rearrangement uses TRBV3-1 (or the pseudogene TRBV3-2) and TRBJ1-6; 8 nucleotides align to TRBD1. CDR3 length equals 15 residues. CDR1 and CDR2 from the germline V gene are LGHDT and YNNKEL (reference sequence). The V and J ends lost 7 bases and 9 bases, in that order; junction bases with no gene match: 11. CDR3 protein: CASTAGQGIFSPLHF. For the CDR3, the DNA is TGTGCCAGCACAGCCGGACAGGGAATCTTTTCACCCCTCCACTTT.

The rearrangement uses TRBV7-2 and TRBJ1-1; the D is unclear. V gave up 8 bases and J gave up 3 bases, with 16 bases separating them. This CDR3 region has 14 residues. Germline loops: CDR1 SGHTA, CDR2 FQGNSA. The CDR3 sequence: CASGTGIRDTEAFF. The CDR3 DNA follows: TGTGCCAGCGGCACCGGGATTCGGGACACTGAAGCTTTCTTT.

This clone occurred once. V usage is TRBV13 and J usage is TRBJ1-1; D gene uncertain. Trimming shortened V by 2 bases and J by 11 bases, and 9 bases separated the two germline ends. CDR1 is PRHDT, CDR2 FYEKMQ, per germline (reference sequence). The CDR3 sequence is 11 residues long. CDR3 loop: CASSLTTGAFF. CDR3 nucleotides: TGTGCCAGCAGCTTAACGACTGGGGCTTTCTTT.

CDR3 loop: CASSGRNTEAFF. CDR3 DNA: TGTGCCAGCAGTGGACGGAACACTGAAGCTTTCTTT. V and J are TRBV2 and TRBJ1-1; D is uncertain. Trimming cost V 4 bases and J 1 base, with 4 bases left between them. Germline loops: CDR1 SNHLY, CDR2 FYNNEI. The CDR3 length is 12 residues.

The chain employs TRBV27 and TRBJ2-2; a weak D match, TRBD1 (6 bases). The CDR3 runs 15 residues. Germline V gene sequence: CDR1 MNHEY, CDR2 SMNVEV (reference sequence). Trimming shortened V by 5 bases and J by 6 bases, and 16 bases separated the two germline ends. The CDR3 here is CASSTRGSLSGELFF. The DNA of the CDR3 is TGTGCCAGCAGTACGAGGGGGTCTCTTTCCGGGGAGCTGTTTTTT.

This clone was observed at least ten times. The chain is built from TRBV27 and TRBJ2-7; 9 bases agree with TRBD2. V dropped 3 bases and J dropped 4; count of bases not matched to a gene: 4. In germline, CDR1 is MNHEY, CDR2 SMNVEV (reference sequence). The CDR3 totals 14 residues. CDR3 bases: TGTGCCAGCAGTTTGCTAGCGGGGTCTTACGAGCAGTACTTC. Its protein is CASSLLAGSYEQYF.

The gene calls are TRBV7-3 and TRBJ2-1; 9 nucleotides match TRBD2. This CDR3 has 16 residues. Germline CDR1 is SGHTA and CDR2 is FQGTGA. V gave up 5 bases and J gave up 1 base; unmatched junction bases: 6. The CDR3 DNA reads TGTGCCAGCAGCCCCTCTAGCGGGAAATCCTACAATGAGCAGTTCTTC. Translation: CASSPSSGKSYNEQFF.

The J gene is TRBJ2-7, the V gene TRBV7-2; D uncertain. The germline V gene has CDR1 SGHTA and CDR2 FQGNSA. V lost 2 bases and J 6 bases, leaving 11 bases between the germline ends. The CDR3 loop spans 13 amino acids. Written as DNA, the CDR3 is TGTGCCAGCAGCTTACGTACGGGTTCCGAGCAGTACTTC. This sequence encodes CASSLRTGSEQYF.